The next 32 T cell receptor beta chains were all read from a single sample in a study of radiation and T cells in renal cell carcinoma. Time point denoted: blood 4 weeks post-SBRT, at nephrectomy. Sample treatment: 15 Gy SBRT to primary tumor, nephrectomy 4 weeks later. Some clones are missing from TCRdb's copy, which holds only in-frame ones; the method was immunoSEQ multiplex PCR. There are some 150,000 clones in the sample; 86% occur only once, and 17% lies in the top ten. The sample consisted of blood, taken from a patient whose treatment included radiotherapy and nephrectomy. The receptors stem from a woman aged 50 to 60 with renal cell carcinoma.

The CDR3 spells CASSLQVNGYTF. Here the CDR3 DNA reads TGTGCCAGCAGCTTGCAAGTGAATGGCTACACCTTC. V and J are TRBV5-4 and TRBJ1-2; D is ambiguous. The germline V gene has CDR1 SGHNT and CDR2 YYREEE (reference sequence). V gave up 1 base and J gave up 6 bases, with 7 bases separating them. This CDR3 is 12 amino acids long.

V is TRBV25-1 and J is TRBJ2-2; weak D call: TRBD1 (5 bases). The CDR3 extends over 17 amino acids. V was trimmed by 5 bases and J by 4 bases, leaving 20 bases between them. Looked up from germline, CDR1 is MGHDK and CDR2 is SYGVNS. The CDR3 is CASSPLGQGSVTGELFF. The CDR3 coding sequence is TGTGCCAGCAGTCCCCTGGGGCAGGGCTCGGTCACCGGGGAGCTGTTTTTT.

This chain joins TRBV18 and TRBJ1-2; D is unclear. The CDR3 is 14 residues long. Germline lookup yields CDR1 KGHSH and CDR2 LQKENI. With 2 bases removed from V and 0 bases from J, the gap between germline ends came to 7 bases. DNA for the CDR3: TGTGCCAGCTCACCAGGGGTATCTAACTATGGCTACACCTTC. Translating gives CASSPGVSNYGYTF.

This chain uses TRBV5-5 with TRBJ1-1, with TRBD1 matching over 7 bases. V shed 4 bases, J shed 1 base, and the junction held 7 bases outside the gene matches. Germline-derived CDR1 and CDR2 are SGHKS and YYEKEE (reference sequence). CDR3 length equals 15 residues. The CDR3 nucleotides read TGTGCCAGCAGCCCGTACAGGGGCCAGAACACTGAAGCTTTCTTT. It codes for CASSPYRGQNTEAFF.

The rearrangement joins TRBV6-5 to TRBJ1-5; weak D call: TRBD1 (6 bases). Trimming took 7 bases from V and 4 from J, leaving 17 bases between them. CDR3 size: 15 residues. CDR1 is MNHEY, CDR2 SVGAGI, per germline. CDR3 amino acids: CASIRSGERNQPQHF. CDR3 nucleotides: TGTGCCAGCATTAGGTCAGGGGAGAGGAATCAGCCCCAGCATTTT.

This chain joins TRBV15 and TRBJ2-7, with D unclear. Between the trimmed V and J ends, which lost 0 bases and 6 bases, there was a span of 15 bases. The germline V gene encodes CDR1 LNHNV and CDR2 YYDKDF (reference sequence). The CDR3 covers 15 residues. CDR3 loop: CATSRDMALGFEQYF. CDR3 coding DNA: TGTGCCACCAGCAGAGATATGGCCCTCGGTTTCGAGCAGTACTTC.

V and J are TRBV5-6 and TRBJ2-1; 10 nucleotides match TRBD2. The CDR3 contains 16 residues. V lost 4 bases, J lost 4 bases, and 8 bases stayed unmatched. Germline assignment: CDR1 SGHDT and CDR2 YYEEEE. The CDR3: CASSPNSGGIYNEQFF. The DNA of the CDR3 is TGTGCCAGCAGCCCGAATAGCGGGGGGATATACAATGAGCAGTTCTTC. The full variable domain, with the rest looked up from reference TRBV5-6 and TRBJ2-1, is DAGVTQSPTHLIKTRGQQVTLRCSPKSGHDTVSWYQQALGQGPQFIFQYYEEEERQRGNFPDRFSGHQFPNYSSELNVNALLLGDSALYLCASSPNSGGIYNEQFFGPGTRLTVL.

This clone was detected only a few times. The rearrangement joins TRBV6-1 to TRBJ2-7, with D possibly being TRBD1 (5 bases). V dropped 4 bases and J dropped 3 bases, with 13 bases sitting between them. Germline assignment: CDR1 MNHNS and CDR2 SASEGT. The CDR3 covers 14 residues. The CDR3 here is CASSGGGKYYEQYF. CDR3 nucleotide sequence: TGTGCCAGCAGTGGGGGCGGAAAGTACTACGAGCAGTACTTC.

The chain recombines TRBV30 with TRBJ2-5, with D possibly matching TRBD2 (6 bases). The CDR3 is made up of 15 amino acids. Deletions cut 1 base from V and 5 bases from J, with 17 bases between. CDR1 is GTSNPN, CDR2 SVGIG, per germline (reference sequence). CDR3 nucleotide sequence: TGTGCCTGGAGTGAGGGCGGCGGTGGGGGGGAGACCCAGTACTTC. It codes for CAWSEGGGGGETQYF. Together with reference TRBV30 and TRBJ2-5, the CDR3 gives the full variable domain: SQTIHQWPATLVQPVGSPLSLECTVEGTSNPNLYWYRQAAGRGLQLLFYSVGIGQISSEVPQNLSASRPQDRQFILSSKKLLLSDSGFYLCAWSEGGGGGETQYFGPGTRLLVL.

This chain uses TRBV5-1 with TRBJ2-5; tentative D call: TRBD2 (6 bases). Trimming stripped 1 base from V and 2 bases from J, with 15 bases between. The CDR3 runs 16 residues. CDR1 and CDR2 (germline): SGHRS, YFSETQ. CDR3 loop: CASSLLPGVAQETQYF. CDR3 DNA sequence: TGCGCCAGCAGCTTGCTTCCGGGAGTGGCACAAGAGACCCAGTACTTC. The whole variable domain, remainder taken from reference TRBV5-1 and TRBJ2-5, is KAGVTQTPRYLIKTRGQQVTLSCSPISGHRSVSWYQQTPGQGLQFLFEYFSETQRNKGNFPGRFSGRQFSNSRSEMNVSTLELGDSALYLCASSLLPGVAQETQYFGPGTRLLVL.

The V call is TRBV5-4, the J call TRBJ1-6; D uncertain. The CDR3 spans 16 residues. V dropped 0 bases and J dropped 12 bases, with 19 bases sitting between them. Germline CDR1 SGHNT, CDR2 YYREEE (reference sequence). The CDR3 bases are TGTGCCAGCAGCTTGGACGGCAGGCCTACTGGAAGACCCCTCCACTTT. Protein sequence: CASSLDGRPTGRPLHF.

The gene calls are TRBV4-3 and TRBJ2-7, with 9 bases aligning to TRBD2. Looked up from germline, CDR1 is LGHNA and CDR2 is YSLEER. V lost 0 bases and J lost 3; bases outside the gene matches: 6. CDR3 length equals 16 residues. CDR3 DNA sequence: TGCGCCAGCAGCCAAGATGGGCTAGCGGGGCTCTACGAGCAGTACTTC. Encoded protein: CASSQDGLAGLYEQYF.

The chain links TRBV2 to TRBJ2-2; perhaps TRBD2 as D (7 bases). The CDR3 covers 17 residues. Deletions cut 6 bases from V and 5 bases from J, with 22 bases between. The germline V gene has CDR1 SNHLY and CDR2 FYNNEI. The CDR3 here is CASSPRRGRSMTGELFF. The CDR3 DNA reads TGTGCCAGCAGCCCCCGGCGGGGGCGATCAATGACCGGGGAGCTGTTTTTT. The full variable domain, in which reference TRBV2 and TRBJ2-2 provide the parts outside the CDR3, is EPEVTQTPSHQVTQMGQEVILRCVPISNHLYFYWYRQILGQKVEFLVSFYNNEISEKSEIFDDQFSVERPDGSNFTLKIRSTKLEDSAMYFCASSPRRGRSMTGELFFGEGSRLTVL.

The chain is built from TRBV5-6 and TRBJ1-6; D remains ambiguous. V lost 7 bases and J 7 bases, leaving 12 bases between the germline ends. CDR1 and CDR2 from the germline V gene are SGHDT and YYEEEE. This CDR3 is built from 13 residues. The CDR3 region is CASARPPNSPLHF. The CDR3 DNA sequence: TGTGCCAGCGCCAGGCCCCCCAATTCACCCCTCCACTTT.

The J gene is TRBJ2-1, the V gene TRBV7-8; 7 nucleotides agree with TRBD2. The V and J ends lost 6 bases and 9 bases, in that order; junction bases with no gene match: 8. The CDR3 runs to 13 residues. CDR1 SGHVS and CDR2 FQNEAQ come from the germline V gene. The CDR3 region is CASRDQRGSEQFF. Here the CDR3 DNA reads TGTGCCAGCAGGGACCAGCGGGGCAGTGAGCAGTTCTTC.

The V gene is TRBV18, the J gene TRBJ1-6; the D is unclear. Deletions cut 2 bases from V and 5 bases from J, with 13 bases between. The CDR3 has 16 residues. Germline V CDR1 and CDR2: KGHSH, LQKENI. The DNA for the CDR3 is TGTGCCAGCTCACCAAATGGAAGACTCGATAATTCACCCCTCCACTTT. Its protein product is CASSPNGRLDNSPLHF.

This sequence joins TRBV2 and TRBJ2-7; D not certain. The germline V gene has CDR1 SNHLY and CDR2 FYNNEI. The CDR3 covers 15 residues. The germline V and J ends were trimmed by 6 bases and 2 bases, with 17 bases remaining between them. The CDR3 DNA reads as TGTGCCAGCAGAGTTAACCCTACCTCGCCCTACGAGCAGTACTTC. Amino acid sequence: CASRVNPTSPYEQYF.

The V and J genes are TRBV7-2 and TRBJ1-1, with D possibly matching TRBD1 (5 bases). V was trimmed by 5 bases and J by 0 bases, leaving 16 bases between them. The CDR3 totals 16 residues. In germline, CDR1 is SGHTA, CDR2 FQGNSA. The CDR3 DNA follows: TGTGCCAGCAGCCTTTCTTACAGGATCATGAACACTGAAGCTTTCTTT. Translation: CASSLSYRIMNTEAFF. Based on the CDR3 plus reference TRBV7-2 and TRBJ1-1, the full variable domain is GAGVSQSPSNKVTEKGKDVELRCDPISGHTALYWYRQSLGQGLEFLIYFQGNSAPDKSGLPSDRFSAERTGGSVSTLTIQRTQQEDSAVYLCASSLSYRIMNTEAFFGQGTRLTVV.

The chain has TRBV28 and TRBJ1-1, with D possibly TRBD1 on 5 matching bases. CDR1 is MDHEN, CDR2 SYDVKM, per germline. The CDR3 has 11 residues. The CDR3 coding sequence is TGTGCGGGGGTAGGTGACACTGAAGCTTTCTTT. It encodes CAGVGDTEAFF.

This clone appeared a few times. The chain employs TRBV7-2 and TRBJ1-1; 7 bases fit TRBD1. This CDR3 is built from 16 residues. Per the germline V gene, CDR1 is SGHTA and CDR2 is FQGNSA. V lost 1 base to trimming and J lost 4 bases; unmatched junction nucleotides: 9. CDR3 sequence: CASSLEHRGSGTEAFF. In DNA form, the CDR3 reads TGTGCCAGCAGCTTAGAACACAGGGGCTCAGGCACTGAAGCTTTCTTT.

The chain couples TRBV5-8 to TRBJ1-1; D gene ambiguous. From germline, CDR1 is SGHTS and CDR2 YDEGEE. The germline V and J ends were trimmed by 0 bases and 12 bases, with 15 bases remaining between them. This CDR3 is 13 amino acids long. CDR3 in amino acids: CASSLVRSGPTFF. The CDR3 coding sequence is TGTGCCAGCAGCTTGGTTCGGTCCGGTCCGACTTTCTTT.

Here the CDR3 DNA reads TGCGCCAGCAGCCCACCGCGGCCAACCTACAATGAGCAGTTCTTC. This encodes CASSPPRPTYNEQFF. The chain recombines TRBV5-1 with TRBJ2-1; D remains unclear. This CDR3 is 15 amino acids long. Trimming cost V 4 bases and J 2 bases, with 13 bases left between them. Per germline, CDR1 SGHRS and CDR2 YFSETQ.

The CDR3 loop reads CASSLQAGNTIYF. CDR3 sequence (DNA): TGTGCCAGCAGCTTACAGGCTGGAAACACCATATATTTT. The chain recombines TRBV5-4 with TRBJ1-3, with D possibly TRBD1 on 5 matching bases. Germline V gene sequence: CDR1 SGHNT, CDR2 YYREEE (reference sequence). CDR3 size: 13 residues. V lost 2 bases to trimming and J lost 2 bases, with 5 bases between them.

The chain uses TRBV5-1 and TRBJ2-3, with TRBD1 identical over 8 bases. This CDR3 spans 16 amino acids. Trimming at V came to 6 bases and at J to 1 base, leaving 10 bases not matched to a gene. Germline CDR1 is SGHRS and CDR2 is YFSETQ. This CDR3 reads CASTDPRGLGTDTQYF. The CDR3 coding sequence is TGCGCCAGCACTGACCCCAGGGGGCTCGGCACAGATACGCAGTATTTT.

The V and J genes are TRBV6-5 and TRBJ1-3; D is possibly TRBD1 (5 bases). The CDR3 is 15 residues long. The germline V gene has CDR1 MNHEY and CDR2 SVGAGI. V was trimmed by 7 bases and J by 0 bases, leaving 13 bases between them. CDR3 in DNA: TGTGCCAGCACTGAGCGGGGCCTCTCTGGAAACACCATATATTTT. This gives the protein CASTERGLSGNTIYF.

In DNA, the CDR3 is TGTGCCAGCAGTTTACAGGGGCGGCGCGAGCAGTACTTC. Translated, it gives CASSLQGRREQYF. This rearrangement joins TRBV6-6 to TRBJ2-7; the match to TRBD1 covers 7 bases. The ends lost 4 bases at V and 6 bases at J; junction bases unmatched: 6. The germline gives CDR1 MNHNY, CDR2 SVGAGI (reference sequence). This CDR3 spans 13 amino acids.

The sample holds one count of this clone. Here the CDR3 DNA reads TGTGCCAGCAGCTTAACAGGGGGCTTTGAGCAGTTCTTC. This codes for CASSLTGGFEQFF. The V gene is TRBV7-2, the J gene TRBJ2-1; 9 nucleotides align to TRBD1. The ends lost 2 bases at V and 9 bases at J; junction bases unmatched: 2. The CDR3 sequence is 13 residues long. Germline loops: CDR1 SGHTA, CDR2 FQGNSA.

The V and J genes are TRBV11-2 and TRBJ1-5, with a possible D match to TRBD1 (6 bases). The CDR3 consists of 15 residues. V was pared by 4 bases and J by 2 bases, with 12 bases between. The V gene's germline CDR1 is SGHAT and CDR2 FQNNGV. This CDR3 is CASSSQGYGNQPQHF. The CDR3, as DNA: TGTGCCAGCAGCTCTCAGGGGTACGGCAATCAGCCCCAGCATTTT.

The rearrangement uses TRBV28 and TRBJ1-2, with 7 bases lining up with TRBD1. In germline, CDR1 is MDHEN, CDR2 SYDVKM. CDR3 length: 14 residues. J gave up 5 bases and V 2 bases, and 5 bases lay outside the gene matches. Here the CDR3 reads CASSLTQGRYGYTF. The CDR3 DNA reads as TGTGCCAGCAGTTTAACACAGGGGAGGTATGGCTACACCTTC.

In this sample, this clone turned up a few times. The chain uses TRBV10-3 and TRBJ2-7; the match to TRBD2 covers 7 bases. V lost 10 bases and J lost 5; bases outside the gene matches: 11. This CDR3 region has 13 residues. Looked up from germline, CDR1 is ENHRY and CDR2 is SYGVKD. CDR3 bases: TGTGCCACTACCCGGGGGGACCTCCACGAGCAGTACTTC. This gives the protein CATTRGDLHEQYF.

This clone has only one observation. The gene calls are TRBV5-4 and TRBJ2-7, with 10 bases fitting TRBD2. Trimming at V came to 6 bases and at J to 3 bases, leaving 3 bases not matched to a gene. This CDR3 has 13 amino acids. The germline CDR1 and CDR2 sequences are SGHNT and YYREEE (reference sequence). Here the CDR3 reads CASKLAGRYEQYF. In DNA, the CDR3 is TGTGCCAGCAAACTAGCGGGACGCTACGAGCAGTACTTC. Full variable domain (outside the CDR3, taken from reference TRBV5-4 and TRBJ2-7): ETGVTQSPTHLIKTRGQQVTLRCSSQSGHNTVSWYQQALGQGPQFIFQYYREEENGRGNFPPRFSGLQFPNYSSELNVNALELDDSALYLCASKLAGRYEQYFGPGTRLTVT.

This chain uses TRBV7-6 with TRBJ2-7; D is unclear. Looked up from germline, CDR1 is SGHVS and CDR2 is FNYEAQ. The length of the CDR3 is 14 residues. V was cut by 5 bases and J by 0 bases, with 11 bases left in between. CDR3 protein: CASSLGPSSYEQYF. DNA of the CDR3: TGTGCCAGCAGCCTGGGCCCGAGCTCCTACGAGCAGTACTTC. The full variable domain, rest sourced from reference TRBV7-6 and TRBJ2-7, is GAGVSQSPRYKVTKRGQDVALRCDPISGHVSLYWYRQALGQGPEFLTYFNYEAQQDKSGLPNDRFSAERPEGSISTLTIQRTEQRDSAMYRCASSLGPSSYEQYFGPGTRLTVT.